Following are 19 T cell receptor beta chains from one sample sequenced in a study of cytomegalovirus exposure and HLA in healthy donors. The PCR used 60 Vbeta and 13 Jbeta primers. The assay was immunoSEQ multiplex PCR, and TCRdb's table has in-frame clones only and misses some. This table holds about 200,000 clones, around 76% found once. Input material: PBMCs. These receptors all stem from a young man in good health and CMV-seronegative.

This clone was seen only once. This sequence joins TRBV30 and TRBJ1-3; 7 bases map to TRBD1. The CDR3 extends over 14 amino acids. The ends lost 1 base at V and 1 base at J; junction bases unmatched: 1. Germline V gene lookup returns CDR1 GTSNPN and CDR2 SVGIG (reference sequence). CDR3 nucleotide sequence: TGTGCCTGGAGTGCAGGGGGATCTGGAAACACCATATATTTT. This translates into CAWSAGGSGNTIYF. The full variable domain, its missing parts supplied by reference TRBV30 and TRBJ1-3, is SQTIHQWPATLVQPVGSPLSLECTVEGTSNPNLYWYRQAAGRGLQLLFYSVGIGQISSEVPQNLSASRPQDRQFILSSKKLLLSDSGFYLCAWSAGGSGNTIYFGEGSWLTVV.

This CDR3 is CASSVTGNGYTF. CDR3 DNA: TGTGCCAGCAGTGTGACAGGGAACGGCTACACCTTC. The genes are TRBV28 and TRBJ1-2; TRBD1 aligns across 7 bases. CDR1 and CDR2 from the germline V gene are MDHEN and SYDVKM. CDR3 length equals 12 residues. V shed 5 bases, J shed 8 bases, and the junction held 5 bases outside the gene matches.

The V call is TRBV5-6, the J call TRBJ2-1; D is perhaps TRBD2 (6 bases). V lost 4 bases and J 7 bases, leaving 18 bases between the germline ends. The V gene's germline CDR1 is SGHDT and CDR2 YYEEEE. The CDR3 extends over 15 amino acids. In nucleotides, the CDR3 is TGTGCCAGCAGCACGATGGGGGGAGCAAGGAATGAGCAGTTCTTC. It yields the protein CASSTMGGARNEQFF. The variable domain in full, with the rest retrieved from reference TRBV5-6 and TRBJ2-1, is DAGVTQSPTHLIKTRGQQVTLRCSPKSGHDTVSWYQQALGQGPQFIFQYYEEEERQRGNFPDRFSGHQFPNYSSELNVNALLLGDSALYLCASSTMGGARNEQFFGPGTRLTVL.

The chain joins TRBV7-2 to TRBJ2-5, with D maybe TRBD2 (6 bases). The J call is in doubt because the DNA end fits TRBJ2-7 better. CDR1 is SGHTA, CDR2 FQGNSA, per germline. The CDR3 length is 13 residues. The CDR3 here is CASSLVQGGEQYF. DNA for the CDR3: TGTGCCAGCAGCTTAGTCCAGGGAGGCGAGCAGTACTTC.

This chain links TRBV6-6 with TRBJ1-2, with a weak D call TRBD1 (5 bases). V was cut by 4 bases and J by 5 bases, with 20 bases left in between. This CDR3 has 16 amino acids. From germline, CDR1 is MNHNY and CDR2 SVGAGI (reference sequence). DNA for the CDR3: TGTGCCAGCAGTTCCATTGGGGGGGAGGGAGGATATGGCTACACCTTC. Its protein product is CASSSIGGEGGYGYTF.

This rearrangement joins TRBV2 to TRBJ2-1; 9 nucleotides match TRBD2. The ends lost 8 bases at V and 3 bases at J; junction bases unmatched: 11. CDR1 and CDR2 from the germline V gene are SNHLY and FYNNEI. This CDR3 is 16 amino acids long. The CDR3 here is CASGSSGSSVYNEQFF. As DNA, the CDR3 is TGTGCCAGCGGGAGTAGCGGGAGCTCCGTCTACAATGAGCAGTTCTTC.

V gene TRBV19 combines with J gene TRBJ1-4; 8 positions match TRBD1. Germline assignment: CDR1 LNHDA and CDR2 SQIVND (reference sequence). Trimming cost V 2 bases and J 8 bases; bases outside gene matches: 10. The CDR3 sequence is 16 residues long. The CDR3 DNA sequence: TGTGCCAGTAGTATAAGGGCACAGGGGGAGAGCGAAAAACTGTTTTTT. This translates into CASSIRAQGESEKLFF.

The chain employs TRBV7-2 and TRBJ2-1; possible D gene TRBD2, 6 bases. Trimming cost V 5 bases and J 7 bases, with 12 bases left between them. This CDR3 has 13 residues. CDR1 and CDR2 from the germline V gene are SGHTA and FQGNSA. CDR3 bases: TGTGCCAGCAGCCAGGAGGCGGGGAATGAGCAGTTCTTC. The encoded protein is CASSQEAGNEQFF.

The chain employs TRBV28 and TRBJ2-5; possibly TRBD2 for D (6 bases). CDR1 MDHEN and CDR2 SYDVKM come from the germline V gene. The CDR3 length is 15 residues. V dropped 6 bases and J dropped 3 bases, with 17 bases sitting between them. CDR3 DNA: TGTGCCAGCAGCCCCGGGACTGTTCGGAAAGAGACCCAGTACTTC. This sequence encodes CASSPGTVRKETQYF.

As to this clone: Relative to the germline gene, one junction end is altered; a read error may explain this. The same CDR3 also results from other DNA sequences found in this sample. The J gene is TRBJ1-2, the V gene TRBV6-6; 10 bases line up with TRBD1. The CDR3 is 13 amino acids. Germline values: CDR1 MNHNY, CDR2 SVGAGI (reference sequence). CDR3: CASSDRGLYGYTF. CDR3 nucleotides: TGCGCCAGCAGTGACAGGGGGCTTTATGGCTACACCTTC.

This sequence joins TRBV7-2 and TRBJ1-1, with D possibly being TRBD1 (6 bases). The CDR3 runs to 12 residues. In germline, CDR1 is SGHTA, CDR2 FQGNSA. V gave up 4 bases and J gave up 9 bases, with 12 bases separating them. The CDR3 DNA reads TGTGCCAGCAGCTCCCCCGACAGGCAAGCTTTCTTT. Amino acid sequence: CASSSPDRQAFF.

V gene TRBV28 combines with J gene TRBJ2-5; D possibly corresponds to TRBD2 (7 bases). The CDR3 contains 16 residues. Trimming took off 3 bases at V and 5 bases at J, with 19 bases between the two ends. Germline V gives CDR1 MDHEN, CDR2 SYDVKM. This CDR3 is CASSFSAGARGETQYF. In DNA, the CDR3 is TGTGCCAGCAGTTTTTCGGCAGGGGCGCGGGGGGAGACCCAGTACTTC.

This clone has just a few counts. CDR3 DNA: TGTGCCAGCAGCCCCAAGAGGACAGGGTGGGGGGCCGGGGAGCTGTTTTTT. Translation gives CASSPKRTGWGAGELFF. The chain links TRBV11-2 to TRBJ2-2, with TRBD1 identical over 8 bases. Germline V CDR1 and CDR2: SGHAT, FQNNGV. CDR3 length: 17 amino acids. V shed 5 bases and J 6 bases; nucleotides not matched to a gene: 14.

CDR3: CASSVEGGRSESTTNYGYTF. The CDR3 DNA is TGTGCCAGCAGCGTAGAGGGGGGGCGGAGCGAGTCGACGACGAACTATGGCTACACCTTC. The chain combines TRBV9 with TRBJ1-2, with D perhaps matching TRBD1 (6 bases). The CDR3 has 20 residues. Trimming pared 0 bases from V and 2 bases from J, leaving 26 bases between. Germline V gene sequence: CDR1 SGDLS, CDR2 YYNGEE.

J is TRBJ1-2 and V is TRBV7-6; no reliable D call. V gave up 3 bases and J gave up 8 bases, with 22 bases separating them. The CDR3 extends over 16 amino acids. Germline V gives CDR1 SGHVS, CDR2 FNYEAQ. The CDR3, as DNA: TGTGCCAGCAGCTTGGAGGTTGGGGTATCAGGCGGGGGCTACACCTTC. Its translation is CASSLEVGVSGGGYTF.

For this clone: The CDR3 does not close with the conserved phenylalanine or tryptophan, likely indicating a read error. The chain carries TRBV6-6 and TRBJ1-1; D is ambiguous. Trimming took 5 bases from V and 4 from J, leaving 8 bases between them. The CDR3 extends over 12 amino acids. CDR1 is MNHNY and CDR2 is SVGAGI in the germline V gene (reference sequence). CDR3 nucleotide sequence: TGTGCCAGCAGTCCCGCGCGCACTGAAGCTTTCCTT. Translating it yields CASSPARTEAFL.

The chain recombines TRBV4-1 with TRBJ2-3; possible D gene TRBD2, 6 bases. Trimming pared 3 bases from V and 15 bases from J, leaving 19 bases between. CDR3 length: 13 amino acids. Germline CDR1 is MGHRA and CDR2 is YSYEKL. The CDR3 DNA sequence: TGCGCCAGCAGCCAGAGAACGCCCGGGGACTTATATTTT. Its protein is CASSQRTPGDLYF.

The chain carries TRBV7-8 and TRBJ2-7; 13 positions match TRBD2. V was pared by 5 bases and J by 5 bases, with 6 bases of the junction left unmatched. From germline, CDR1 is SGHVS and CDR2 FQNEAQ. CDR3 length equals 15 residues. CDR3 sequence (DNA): TGTGCCAGCAGCCAGAGGACTAGCGGGAGCCACGAGCAGTACTTC. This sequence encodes CASSQRTSGSHEQYF. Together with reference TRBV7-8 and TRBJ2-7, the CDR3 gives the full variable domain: GAGVSQSPRYKVAKRGQDVALRCDPISGHVSLFWYQQALGQGPEFLTYFQNEAQLDKSGLPSDRFFAERPEGSVSTLKIQRTQQEDSAVYLCASSQRTSGSHEQYFGPGTRLTVT.

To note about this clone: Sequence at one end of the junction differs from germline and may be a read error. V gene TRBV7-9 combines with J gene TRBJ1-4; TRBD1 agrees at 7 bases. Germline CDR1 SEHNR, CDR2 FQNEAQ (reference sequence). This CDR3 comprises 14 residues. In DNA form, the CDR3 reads TGTTCCAGCAGCCCTGGACAGGCACGTGAAAAACTGTTTTTT. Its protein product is CSSSPGQAREKLFF.